Detailed here is one T cell receptor (beta chain). The antigen is not known. The data belong to a study of blood T cells in healthy people across ages. Study-wide background: T cells yielded about one barcoded beta molecule per two cells through template switching. Study outcomes and limitations: Significant beta diversity loss was already apparent by age approximately 38, declining roughly linearly.

The donors, healthy Caucasians from Russia, were aged roughly 6 to 95. PBMCs numbering at least 6.5 million were isolated per sample. Together with a sample-barcoded 5' primer, a J-beta primer mix was included in a second PCR lasting about 7 to 11 cycles. MiXCR, run by TCRdb on the 5' RACE reads, gives a single entry per CDR3 protein. The table shows fewer than 900,000 distinct CDR3 sequences, with under 40% occurring only once. This clonotype was obtained from a man aged 18 to 30 in good health. Sequenced material: blood.

The CDR3 coding sequence is TGTGCCAGCAGCTTATACCCCAGCGGGGGGGCCGGGGAGCTGTTTTTT. It is translated as CASSLYPSGGAGELFF. This sequence joins TRBV7-2 and TRBJ2-2; 10 nucleotides line up with TRBD2. Germline CDR1 and CDR2: SGHTA and FQGNSA. This CDR3 is built from 16 residues. V gave up 2 bases and J gave up 6 bases; unmatched junction bases: 6.